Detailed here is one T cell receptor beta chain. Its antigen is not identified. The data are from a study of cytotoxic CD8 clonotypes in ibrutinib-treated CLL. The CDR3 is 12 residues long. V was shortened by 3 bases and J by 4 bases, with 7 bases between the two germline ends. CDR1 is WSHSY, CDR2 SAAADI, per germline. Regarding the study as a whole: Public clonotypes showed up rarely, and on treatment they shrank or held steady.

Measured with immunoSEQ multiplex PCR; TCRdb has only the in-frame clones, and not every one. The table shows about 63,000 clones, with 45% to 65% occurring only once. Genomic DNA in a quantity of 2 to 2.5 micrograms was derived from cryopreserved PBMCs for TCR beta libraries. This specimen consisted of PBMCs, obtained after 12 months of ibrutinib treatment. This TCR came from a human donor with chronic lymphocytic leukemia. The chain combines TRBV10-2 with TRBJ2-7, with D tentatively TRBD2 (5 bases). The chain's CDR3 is CASSERGYEQYV. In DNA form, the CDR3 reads TGCGCCAGCAGTGAACGCGGGTACGAGCAGTACGTC.